The 6 T cell receptor beta chains given below trace back to one sample, sequenced in a study of cytomegalovirus exposure and HLA in healthy donors. It was with 60 Vbeta and 13 Jbeta primers that the PCR ran. Repertoires were generated with immunoSEQ multiplex PCR, while TCRdb's copy carries only in-frame clones and drops some. The table shows about 190,000 clones, with 84% occurring only once. Material for sequencing was PBMCs. The receptor set was obtained from a woman aged 45-60 years in good health and CMV-seropositive.

The chain employs TRBV4-1 and TRBJ1-4; 8 bases map to TRBD1. The V gene's germline CDR1 is MGHRA and CDR2 YSYEKL. This CDR3 comprises 16 residues. With 4 bases clipped from V and 1 base from J, the junction kept 5 bases outside the gene matches. CDR3: CASSPTGEKTNEKLFF. CDR3 sequence (DNA): TGCGCCAGCAGCCCGACAGGGGAGAAAACTAATGAAAAACTGTTTTTT.

This chain uses TRBV5-4 with TRBJ1-2, with TRBD1 matching over 9 bases. In germline, CDR1 is SGHNT, CDR2 YYREEE (reference sequence). The CDR3 is 13 residues long. The V segment lost 4 bases and the J segment 8 bases; nucleotides outside the gene matches: 6. The CDR3 sequence: CASSAQGARGYTF. CDR3 nucleotide sequence: TGTGCCAGCAGCGCACAGGGGGCGCGGGGCTACACCTTC.

This clone was found once. The rearrangement uses TRBV28 and TRBJ2-2, with D perhaps TRBD2 (5 bases). This CDR3 comprises 14 residues. Trimming removed 3 bases at V and 5 bases at J, with 10 bases between. Germline lookup yields CDR1 MDHEN and CDR2 SYDVKM. Written as DNA, the CDR3 is TGTGCCAGCAGTTTCTGGACTCAGACCGGGGAGCTGTTTTTT. Protein: CASSFWTQTGELFF.

This chain connects TRBV18 to TRBJ1-5; no clear D. CDR3 length: 13 amino acids. Trimming cost V 4 bases and J 6 bases, with 10 bases left between them. The germline V gene encodes CDR1 KGHSH and CDR2 LQKENI. The CDR3 spells CASSLEGGQPQHF. In DNA form, the CDR3 reads TGTGCCAGCTCACTTGAGGGTGGTCAGCCCCAGCATTTT.

The chain employs TRBV5-1 and TRBJ2-3; TRBD2 agrees at 8 bases. This CDR3 comprises 15 residues. V lost 1 base to trimming and J lost 3 bases; unmatched junction nucleotides: 4. Germline assignment: CDR1 SGHRS and CDR2 YFSETQ. This CDR3 is CASSLRGGGTDTQYF. CDR3 in DNA: TGCGCCAGCAGCTTGCGGGGGGGCGGGACAGATACGCAGTATTTT.

The chain combines TRBV7-2 with TRBJ2-5, with 7 bases lining up with TRBD2. V was clipped by 1 base and J by 2 bases; unmatched bases: 7. CDR1 is SGHTA and CDR2 is FQGNSA in the germline V gene. There are 16 residues in the CDR3. As DNA, the CDR3 is TGTGCCAGCAGCTTAGAAGGGGAGGGTAGACAAGAGACCCAGTACTTC. It specifies CASSLEGEGRQETQYF. The full variable domain, its missing parts supplied by reference TRBV7-2 and TRBJ2-5, is GAGVSQSPSNKVTEKGKDVELRCDPISGHTALYWYRQSLGQGLEFLIYFQGNSAPDKSGLPSDRFSAERTGGSVSTLTIQRTQQEDSAVYLCASSLEGEGRQETQYFGPGTRLLVL.